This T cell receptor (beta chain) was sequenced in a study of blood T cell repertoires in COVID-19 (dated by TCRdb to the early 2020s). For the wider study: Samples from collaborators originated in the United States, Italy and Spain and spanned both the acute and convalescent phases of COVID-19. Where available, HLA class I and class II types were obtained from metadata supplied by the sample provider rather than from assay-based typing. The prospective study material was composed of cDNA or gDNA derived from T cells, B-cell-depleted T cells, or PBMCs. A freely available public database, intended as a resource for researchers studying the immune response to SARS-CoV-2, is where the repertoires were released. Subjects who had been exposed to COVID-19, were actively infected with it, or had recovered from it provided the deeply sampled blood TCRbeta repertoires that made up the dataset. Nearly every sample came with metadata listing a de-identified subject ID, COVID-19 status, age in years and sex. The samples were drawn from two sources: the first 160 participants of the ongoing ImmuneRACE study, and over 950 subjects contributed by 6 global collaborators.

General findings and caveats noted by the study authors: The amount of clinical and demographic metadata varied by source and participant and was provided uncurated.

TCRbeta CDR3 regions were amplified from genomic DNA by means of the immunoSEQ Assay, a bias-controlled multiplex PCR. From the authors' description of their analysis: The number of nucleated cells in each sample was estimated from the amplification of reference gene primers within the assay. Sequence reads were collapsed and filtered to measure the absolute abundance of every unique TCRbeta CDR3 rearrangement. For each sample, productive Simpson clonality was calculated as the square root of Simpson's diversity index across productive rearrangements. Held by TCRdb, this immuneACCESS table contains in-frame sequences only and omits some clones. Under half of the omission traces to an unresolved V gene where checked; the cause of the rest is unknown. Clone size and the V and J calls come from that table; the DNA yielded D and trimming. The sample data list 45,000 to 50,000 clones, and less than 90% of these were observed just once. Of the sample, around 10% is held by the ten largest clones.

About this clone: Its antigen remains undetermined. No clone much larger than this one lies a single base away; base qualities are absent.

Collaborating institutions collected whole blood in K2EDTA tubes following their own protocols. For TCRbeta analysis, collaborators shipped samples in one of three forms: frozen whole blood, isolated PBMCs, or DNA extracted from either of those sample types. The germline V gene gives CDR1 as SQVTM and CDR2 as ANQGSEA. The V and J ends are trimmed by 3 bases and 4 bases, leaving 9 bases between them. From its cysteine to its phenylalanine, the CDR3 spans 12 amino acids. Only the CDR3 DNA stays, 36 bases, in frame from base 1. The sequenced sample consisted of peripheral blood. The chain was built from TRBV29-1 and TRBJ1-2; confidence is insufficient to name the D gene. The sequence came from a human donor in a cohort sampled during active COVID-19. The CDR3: CSVESGPYGYTF. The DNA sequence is TGCAGCGTTGAGTCAGGTCCCTATGGCTACACCTTC.